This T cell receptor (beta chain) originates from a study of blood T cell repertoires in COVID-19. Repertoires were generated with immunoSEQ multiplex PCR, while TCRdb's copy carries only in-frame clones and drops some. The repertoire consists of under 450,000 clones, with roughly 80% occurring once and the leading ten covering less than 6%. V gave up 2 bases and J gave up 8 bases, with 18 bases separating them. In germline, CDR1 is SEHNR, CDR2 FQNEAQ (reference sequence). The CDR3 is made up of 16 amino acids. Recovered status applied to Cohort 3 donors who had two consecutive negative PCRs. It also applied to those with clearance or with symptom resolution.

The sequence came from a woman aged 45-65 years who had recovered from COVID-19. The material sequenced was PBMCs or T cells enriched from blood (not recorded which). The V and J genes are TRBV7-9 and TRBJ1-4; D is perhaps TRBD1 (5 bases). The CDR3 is CASSLRAGSGREKLFF. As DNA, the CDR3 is TGTGCCAGCAGCTTACGTGCCGGGTCAGGGAGGGAAAAACTGTTTTTT.